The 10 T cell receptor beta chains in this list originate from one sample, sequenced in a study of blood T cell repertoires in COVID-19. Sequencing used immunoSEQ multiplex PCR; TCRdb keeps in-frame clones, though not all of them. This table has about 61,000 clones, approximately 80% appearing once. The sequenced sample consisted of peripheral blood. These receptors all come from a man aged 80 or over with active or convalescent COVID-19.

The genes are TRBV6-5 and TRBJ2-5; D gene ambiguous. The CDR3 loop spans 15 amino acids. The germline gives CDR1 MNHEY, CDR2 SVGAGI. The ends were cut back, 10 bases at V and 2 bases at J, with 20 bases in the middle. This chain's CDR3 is CATTWARTSQETQYF. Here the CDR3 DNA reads TGTGCCACCACCTGGGCTCGCACGTCGCAAGAGACCCAGTACTTC.

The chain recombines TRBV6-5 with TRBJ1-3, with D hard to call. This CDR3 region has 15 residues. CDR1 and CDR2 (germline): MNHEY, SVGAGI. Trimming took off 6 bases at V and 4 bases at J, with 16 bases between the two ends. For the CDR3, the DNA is TGTGCCAGCAGCCGCACTACCCTCTCCGGAAACACCATATATTTT. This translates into CASSRTTLSGNTIYF.

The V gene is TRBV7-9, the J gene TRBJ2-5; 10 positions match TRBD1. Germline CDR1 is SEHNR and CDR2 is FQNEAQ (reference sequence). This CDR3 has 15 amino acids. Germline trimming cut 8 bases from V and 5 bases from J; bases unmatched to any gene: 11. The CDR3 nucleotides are TGTGCCAGCGGGGGTGACAGGGGGCGAGGGGAGACCCAGTACTTC. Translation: CASGGDRGRGETQYF.

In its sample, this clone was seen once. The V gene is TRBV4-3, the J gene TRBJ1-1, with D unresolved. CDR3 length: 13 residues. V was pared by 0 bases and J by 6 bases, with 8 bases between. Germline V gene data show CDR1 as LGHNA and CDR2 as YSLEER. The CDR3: CASSQDRGAEAFF. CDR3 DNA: TGCGCCAGCAGCCAAGATCGAGGAGCTGAAGCTTTCTTT.

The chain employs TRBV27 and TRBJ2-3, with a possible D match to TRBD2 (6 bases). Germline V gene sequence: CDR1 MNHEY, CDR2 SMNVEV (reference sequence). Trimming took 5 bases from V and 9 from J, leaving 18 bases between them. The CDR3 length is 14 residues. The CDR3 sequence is CASSPPLAGPTQYF. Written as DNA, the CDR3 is TGTGCCAGCAGTCCTCCACTAGCTGGGCCAACGCAGTATTTT.

CDR3 DNA sequence: TGTGCCAGCAGCCAAGATCGTTTACAGGACACCATATATTTT. This codes for CASSQDRLQDTIYF. J is TRBJ1-3 and V is TRBV3-1 (or the pseudogene TRBV3-2); D perhaps matches TRBD1 (5 bases). V was shortened by 0 bases and J by 8 bases, with 11 bases between the two germline ends. In germline, CDR1 is LGHDT, CDR2 YNNKEL (reference sequence). This CDR3 spans 14 amino acids.

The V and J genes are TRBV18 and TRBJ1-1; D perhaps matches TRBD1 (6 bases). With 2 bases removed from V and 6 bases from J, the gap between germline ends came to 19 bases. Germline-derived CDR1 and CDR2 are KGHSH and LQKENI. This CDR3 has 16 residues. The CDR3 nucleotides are TGTGCCAGCTCACCATTTTCTCACAGGGACACCCCTGAAGCTTTCTTT. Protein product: CASSPFSHRDTPEAFF.

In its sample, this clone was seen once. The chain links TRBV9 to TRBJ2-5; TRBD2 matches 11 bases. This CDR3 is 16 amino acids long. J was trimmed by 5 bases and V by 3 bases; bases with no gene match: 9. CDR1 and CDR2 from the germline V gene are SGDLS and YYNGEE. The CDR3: CASSETSGRVGETQYF. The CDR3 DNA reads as TGTGCCAGCAGCGAAACTAGCGGGAGAGTGGGGGAGACCCAGTACTTC.

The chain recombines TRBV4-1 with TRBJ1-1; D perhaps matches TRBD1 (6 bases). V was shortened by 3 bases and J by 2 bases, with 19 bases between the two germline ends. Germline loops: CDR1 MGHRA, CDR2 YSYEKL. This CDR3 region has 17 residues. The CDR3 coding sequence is TGCGCCAGCAGCCAGGGGATAGGACAGAACCAAAACACTGAAGCTTTCTTT. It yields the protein CASSQGIGQNQNTEAFF.

The CDR3 nucleotides are TGTGCCAGCAGCGCGGGCGCAGGGGGTCGGGAGGCTTTCTTT. Protein product: CASSAGAGGREAFF. The chain links TRBV7-9 to TRBJ1-1; TRBD1 matches at 7 bases. The length of the CDR3 is 14 residues. V dropped 5 bases and J dropped 11; count of bases not matched to a gene: 14. In germline, CDR1 is SEHNR, CDR2 FQNEAQ (reference sequence).